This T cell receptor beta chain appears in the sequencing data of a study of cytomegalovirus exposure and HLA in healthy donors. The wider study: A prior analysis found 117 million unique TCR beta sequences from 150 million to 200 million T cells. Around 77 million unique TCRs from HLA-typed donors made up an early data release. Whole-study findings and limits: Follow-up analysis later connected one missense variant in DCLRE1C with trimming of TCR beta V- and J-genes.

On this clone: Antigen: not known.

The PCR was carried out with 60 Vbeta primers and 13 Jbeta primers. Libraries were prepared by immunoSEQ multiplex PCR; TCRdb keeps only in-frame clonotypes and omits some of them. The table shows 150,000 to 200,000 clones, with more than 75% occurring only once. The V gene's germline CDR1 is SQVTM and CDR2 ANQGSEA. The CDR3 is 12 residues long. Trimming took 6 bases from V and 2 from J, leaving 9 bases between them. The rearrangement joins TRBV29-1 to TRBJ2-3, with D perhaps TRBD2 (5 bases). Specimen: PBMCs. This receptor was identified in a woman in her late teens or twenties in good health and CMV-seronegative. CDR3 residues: CSVLGDTDTQYF. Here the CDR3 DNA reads TGCAGCGTCCTGGGAGACACAGATACGCAGTATTTT.